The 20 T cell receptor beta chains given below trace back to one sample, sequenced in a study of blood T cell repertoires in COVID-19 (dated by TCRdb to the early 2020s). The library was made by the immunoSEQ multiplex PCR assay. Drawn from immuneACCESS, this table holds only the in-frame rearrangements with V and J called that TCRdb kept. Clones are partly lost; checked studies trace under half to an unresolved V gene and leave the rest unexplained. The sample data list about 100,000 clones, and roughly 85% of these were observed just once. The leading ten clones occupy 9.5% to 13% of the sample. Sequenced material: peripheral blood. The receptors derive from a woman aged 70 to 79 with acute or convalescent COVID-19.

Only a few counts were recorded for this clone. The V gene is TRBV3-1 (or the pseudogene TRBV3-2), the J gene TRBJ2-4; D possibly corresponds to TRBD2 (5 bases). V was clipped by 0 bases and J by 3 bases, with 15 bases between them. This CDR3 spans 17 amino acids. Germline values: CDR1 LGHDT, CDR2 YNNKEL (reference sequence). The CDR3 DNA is TGTGCCAGCAGCCAAGATTTTTCGGGAAAGAGCAAAAACATTCAGTACTTC. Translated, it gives CASSQDFSGKSKNIQYF.

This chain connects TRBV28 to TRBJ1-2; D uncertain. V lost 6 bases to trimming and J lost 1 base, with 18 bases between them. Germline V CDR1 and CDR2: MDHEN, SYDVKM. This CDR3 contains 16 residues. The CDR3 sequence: CASSGRGIRVNYGYTF. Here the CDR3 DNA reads TGTGCCAGCAGCGGAAGAGGGATAAGGGTTAACTATGGCTACACCTTC.

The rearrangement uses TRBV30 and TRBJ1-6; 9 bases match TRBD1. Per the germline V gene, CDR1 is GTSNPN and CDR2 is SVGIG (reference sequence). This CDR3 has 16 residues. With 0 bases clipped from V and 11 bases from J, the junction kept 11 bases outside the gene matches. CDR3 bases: TGTGCCTGGAGTGTGGGTTCCGGGACAGGGTATGCACCCCTCCACTTT. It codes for CAWSVGSGTGYAPLHF.

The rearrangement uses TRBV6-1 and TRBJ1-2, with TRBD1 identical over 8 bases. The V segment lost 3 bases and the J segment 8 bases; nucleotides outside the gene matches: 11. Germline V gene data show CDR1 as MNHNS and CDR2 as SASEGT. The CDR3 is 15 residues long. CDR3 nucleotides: TGTGCCAGCAGTGATGGACCGGGACAGGTACTCGGCTACACCTTC. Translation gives CASSDGPGQVLGYTF.

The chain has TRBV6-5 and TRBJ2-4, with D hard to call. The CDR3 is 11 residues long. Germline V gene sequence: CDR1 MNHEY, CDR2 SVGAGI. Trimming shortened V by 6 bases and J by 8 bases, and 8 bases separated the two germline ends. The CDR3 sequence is CASSYLDIQYF. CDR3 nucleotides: TGTGCCAGCAGCTATTTGGACATTCAGTACTTC.

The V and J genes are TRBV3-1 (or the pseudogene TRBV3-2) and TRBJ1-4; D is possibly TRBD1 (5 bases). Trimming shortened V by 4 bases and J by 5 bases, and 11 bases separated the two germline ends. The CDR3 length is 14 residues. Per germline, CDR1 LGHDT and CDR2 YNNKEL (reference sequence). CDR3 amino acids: CASSLRGSNEKLFF. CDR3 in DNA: TGTGCCAGCAGCCTCCGGGGGAGCAATGAAAAACTGTTTTTT.

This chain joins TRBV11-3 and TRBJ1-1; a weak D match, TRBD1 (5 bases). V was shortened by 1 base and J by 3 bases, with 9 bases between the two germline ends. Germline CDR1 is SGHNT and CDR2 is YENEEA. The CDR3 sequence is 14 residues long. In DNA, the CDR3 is TGTGCCAGCAGCTTAGCGGGGGTGGACACTGAAGCTTTCTTT. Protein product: CASSLAGVDTEAFF.

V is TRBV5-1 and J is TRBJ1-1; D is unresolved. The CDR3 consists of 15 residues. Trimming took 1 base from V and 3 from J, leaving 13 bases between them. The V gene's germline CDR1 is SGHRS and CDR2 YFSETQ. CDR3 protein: CASSLQLGGDTEAFF. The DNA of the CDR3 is TGCGCCAGCAGCTTGCAACTAGGCGGAGACACTGAAGCTTTCTTT. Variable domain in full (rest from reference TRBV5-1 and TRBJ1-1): KAGVTQTPRYLIKTRGQQVTLSCSPISGHRSVSWYQQTPGQGLQFLFEYFSETQRNKGNFPGRFSGRQFSNSRSEMNVSTLELGDSALYLCASSLQLGGDTEAFFGQGTRLTVV.

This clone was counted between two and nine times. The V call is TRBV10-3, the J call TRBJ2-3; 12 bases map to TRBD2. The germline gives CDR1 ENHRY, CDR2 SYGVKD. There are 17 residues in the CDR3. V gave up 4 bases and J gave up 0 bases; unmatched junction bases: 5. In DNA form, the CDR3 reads TGTGCCATCAGTGGGCCCGGGACTAGCGGGAGCACAGATACGCAGTATTTT. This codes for CAISGPGTSGSTDTQYF.

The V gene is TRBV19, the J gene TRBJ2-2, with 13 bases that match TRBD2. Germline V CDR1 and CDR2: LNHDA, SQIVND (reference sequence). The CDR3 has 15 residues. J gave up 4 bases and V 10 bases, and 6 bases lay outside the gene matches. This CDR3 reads CATEGLAGTTGELFF. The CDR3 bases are TGTGCCACCGAGGGACTAGCGGGGACCACCGGGGAGCTGTTTTTT.

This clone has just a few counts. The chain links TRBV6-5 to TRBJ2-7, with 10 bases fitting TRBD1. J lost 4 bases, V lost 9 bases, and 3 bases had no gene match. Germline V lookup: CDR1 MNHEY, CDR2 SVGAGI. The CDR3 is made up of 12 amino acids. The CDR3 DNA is TGTGCCAGTCGACAGGGGGCTTACGAGCAGTACTTC. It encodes CASRQGAYEQYF.

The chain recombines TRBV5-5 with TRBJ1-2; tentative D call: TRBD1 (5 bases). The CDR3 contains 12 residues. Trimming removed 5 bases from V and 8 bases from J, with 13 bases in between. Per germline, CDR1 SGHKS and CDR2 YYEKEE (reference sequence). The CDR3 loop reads CASSSDIRGYTF. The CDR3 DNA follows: TGTGCCAGCAGTTCGGACATTCGGGGCTACACCTTC.

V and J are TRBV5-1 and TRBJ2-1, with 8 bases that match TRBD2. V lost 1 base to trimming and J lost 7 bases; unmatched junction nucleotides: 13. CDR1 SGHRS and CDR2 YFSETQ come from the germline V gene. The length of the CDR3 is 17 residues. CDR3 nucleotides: TGCGCCAGCAGCTTGAAGATCCCCCAGGGGACTAGGAATGAGCAGTTCTTC. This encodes CASSLKIPQGTRNEQFF.

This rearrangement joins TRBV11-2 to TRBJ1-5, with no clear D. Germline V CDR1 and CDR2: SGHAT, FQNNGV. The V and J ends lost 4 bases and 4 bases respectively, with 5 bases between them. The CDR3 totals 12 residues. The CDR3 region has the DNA TGTGCCAGCAGCTCCCGTAATCAGCCCCAGCATTTT. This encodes CASSSRNQPQHF.

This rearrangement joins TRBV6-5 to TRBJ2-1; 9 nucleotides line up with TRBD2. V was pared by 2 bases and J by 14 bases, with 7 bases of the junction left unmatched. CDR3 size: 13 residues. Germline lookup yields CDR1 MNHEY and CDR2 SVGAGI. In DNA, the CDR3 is TGTGCCAGCAGTTACGGCGGGGGGGCCCTTGAGTTCTTC. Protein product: CASSYGGGALEFF.

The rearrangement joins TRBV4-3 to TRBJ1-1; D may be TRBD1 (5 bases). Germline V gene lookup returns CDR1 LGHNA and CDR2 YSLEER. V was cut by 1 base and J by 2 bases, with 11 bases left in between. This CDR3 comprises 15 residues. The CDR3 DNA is TGCGCCAGCAGCCAAGTAGGGGCTGGTAACACTGAAGCTTTCTTT. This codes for CASSQVGAGNTEAFF.

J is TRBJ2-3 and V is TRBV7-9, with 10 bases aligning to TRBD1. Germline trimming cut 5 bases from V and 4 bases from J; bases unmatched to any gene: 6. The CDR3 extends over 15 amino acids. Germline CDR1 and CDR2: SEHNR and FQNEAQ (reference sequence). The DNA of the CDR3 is TGTGCCAGCAGCCCCGGACAGGGGGAGTCAGATACGCAGTATTTT. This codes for CASSPGQGESDTQYF.

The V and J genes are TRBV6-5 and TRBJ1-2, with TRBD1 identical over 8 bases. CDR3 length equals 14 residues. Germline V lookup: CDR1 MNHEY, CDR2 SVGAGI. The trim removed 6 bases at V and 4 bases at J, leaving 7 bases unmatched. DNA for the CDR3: TGTGCCAGCAGCAGGGGGCGCTCGGCCTATGGCTACACCTTC. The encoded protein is CASSRGRSAYGYTF.

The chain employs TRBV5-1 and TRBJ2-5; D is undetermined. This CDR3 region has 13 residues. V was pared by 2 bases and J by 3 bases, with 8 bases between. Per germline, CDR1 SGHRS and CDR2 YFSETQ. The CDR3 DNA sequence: TGCGCCAGCAGCTTTTCCGAGAAAGAGACCCAGTACTTC. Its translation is CASSFSEKETQYF. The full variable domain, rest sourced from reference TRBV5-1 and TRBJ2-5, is KAGVTQTPRYLIKTRGQQVTLSCSPISGHRSVSWYQQTPGQGLQFLFEYFSETQRNKGNFPGRFSGRQFSNSRSEMNVSTLELGDSALYLCASSFSEKETQYFGPGTRLLVL.

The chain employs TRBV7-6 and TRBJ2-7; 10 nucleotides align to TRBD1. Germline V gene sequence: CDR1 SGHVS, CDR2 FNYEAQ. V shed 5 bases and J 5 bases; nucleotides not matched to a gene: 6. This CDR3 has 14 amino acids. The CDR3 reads CASSKGQGVDEQYF. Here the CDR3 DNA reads TGTGCCAGCAGCAAAGGACAGGGGGTAGACGAGCAGTACTTC.